The 28 T cell receptor beta chains reported below all come from one sample, sequenced in a study of T cell repertoires in cytomegalovirus infection. MiXCR, applied by TCRdb to the reads, yields one record per CDR3 protein. The sample holds almost 90,000 distinct CDR3 sequences, around 28% seen once. These TCRs' antigens remain unknown. This specimen consisted of CD8+ T cells from cultured PBMCs, obtained from culture after CMV antigen stimulation. These receptors came from a human donor in good health (CMV status not recorded). Some clones in this sample may be carry-over from other donors' samples.

The rearrangement joins TRBV4-3 to TRBJ1-4; 10 bases agree with TRBD1. Unmatched junction bases numbered 16, after V lost 4 bases and J lost 8 bases. CDR1 and CDR2 (germline): LGHNA, YSLEER. This CDR3 spans 18 amino acids. The CDR3 loop is CASSLPEGQGSSREKLFF. CDR3 sequence (DNA): TGCGCCAGCAGCCTGCCTGAGGGACAGGGGTCTTCGCGCGAAAAACTGTTTTTT.

As DNA, the CDR3 is TGTGCCAGCAGCCCATACTCCAAAATGAACACTGAAGCTTTCTTT. This encodes CASSPYSKMNTEAFF. V is TRBV4-2 and J is TRBJ1-1, with D unclear. CDR3 size: 15 residues. Germline V gives CDR1 LGHNA, CDR2 YNFKEQ. V lost 4 bases and J 0 bases, leaving 12 bases between the germline ends.

Regarding this clonotype: A much larger clone lies one base from this, so it may be a read error. This chain joins TRBV7-6 and TRBJ1-6; D uncertain. Germline CDR1 SGHVS, CDR2 FNYEAQ. The CDR3 covers 14 residues. In DNA, the CDR3 is TGTTCCAGCAGCTCCGCCTCCTATAATTCACCCCTCCACTTT. This gives the protein CSSSSASYNSPLHF.

The gene calls are TRBV25-1 and TRBJ2-2; 7 nucleotides line up with TRBD2. The CDR3 is 13 amino acids. After removal of 6 bases from V and 5 bases from J, the junction contained 3 bases not matched to a gene. Germline CDR1 reads MGHDK; CDR2 reads SYGVNS. For the CDR3, the DNA is TGTGCCAGCAGGGGGGGGGGAACCGGGGAGCTGTTTTTT. This gives the protein CASRGGGTGELFF.

This clonotype has just a few counts. The chain links TRBV12-3 or TRBV12-4 to TRBJ1-2; D is unresolved. The CDR3 covers 14 residues. V was cut by 0 bases and J by 4 bases, with 9 bases left in between. The CDR3 coding sequence is TGTGCCAGCAGTTTAGCGCCACAGCCCTATGGCTACACCTTC. This encodes CASSLAPQPYGYTF.

This clonotype was found a few times. V gene TRBV6-1 combines with J gene TRBJ2-5; D may correspond to TRBD1 or TRBD2 (5 bases each). The CDR3 runs to 13 residues. Trimming took off 6 bases at V and 5 bases at J, with 13 bases between the two ends. CDR1 and CDR2 (germline): MNHNS, SASEGT. CDR3 sequence reads: CASSSDWGETQYF. The CDR3 DNA reads TGTGCCAGCAGCTCAGACTGGGGGGAGACCCAGTACTTC.

J is TRBJ2-5 and V is TRBV27; D may be TRBD1 or TRBD2 (5 bases each). This CDR3 region has 16 residues. Trimming stripped 5 bases from V and 2 bases from J, with 18 bases between. Germline V gene sequence: CDR1 MNHEY, CDR2 SMNVEV (reference sequence). CDR3 amino acids: CASSPTLGVLQETQYF. The CDR3 nucleotides read TGTGCCAGCAGTCCCACACTGGGGGTGCTGCAAGAGACCCAGTACTTC.

This clonotype was counted only a few times. The chain employs TRBV6-5 and TRBJ1-1, with D unclear. Germline V lookup: CDR1 MNHEY, CDR2 SVGAGI. The V end lost 2 bases, the J end lost 0 bases, and 7 bases lay between the germline ends. CDR3 length: 14 amino acids. CDR3 DNA sequence: TGTGCCAGCAGTTACGAAGGAGTGAACACTGAAGCTTTCTTT. Translating gives CASSYEGVNTEAFF.

This clonotype has only one observation. V and J are TRBV4-1 and TRBJ1-1; no clear D gene. CDR3 size: 13 residues. Trimming removed 3 bases from V and 0 bases from J, with 5 bases in between. Germline V gene lookup returns CDR1 MGHRA and CDR2 YSYEKL. Written as DNA, the CDR3 is TGCGCCAGCAGCCACCCAATGAACACTGAAGCTTTCTTT. Residues: CASSHPMNTEAFF.

CDR3 in amino acids: CASSPVYGYEQYF. The DNA for the CDR3 is TGTGCCAGCAGTCCCGTTTATGGCTACGAGCAGTACTTC. The V call is TRBV7-9, the J call TRBJ2-7; no firm D call. V shed 6 bases and J shed 3 bases, with 12 bases lying between them. CDR3 length equals 13 residues. The germline V gene has CDR1 SEHNR and CDR2 FQNEAQ (reference sequence).

V usage is TRBV5-3 and J usage is TRBJ2-7; 9 bases agree with TRBD1. TRBV5-3 is an ORF for which the function is uncertain. The CDR3 has 18 residues. After removal of 4 bases from V and 5 bases from J, the junction contained 19 bases not matched to a gene. In DNA form, the CDR3 reads TGTGCCAGAAGCGAGCCCGGGACAGGGACCCCCGTCTACGACGAGCAGTACTTC. Its translation is CARSEPGTGTPVYDEQYF.

The rearrangement joins TRBV5-4 to TRBJ1-1, with 7 nucleotides matching TRBD1. The CDR3 covers 12 residues. V shed 4 bases and J 5 bases; nucleotides not matched to a gene: 2. Looked up from germline, CDR1 is SGHNT and CDR2 is YYREEE (reference sequence). CDR3 bases: TGTGCCAGCAGCACAGGGGAAACTGAAGCTTTCTTT. It codes for CASSTGETEAFF.

The rearrangement joins TRBV2 to TRBJ2-1; 7 nucleotides match TRBD1. The V segment lost 6 bases and the J segment 1 base; nucleotides outside the gene matches: 6. The CDR3 is made up of 15 amino acids. Germline CDR1 is SNHLY and CDR2 is FYNNEI. The CDR3 region is CASSATGRSYNEQFF. Written as DNA, the CDR3 is TGTGCCAGCAGCGCGACAGGGCGGTCCTACAATGAGCAGTTCTTC.

This clonotype appeared many times. V and J are TRBV5-5 and TRBJ1-1, with D uncertain. The germline V and J ends were trimmed by 4 bases and 2 bases, with 3 bases remaining between them. The V gene's germline CDR1 is SGHKS and CDR2 YYEKEE (reference sequence). The CDR3 length is 11 residues. The CDR3 bases are TGTGCCAGCAGCCCTAACACTGAAGCTTTCTTT. Encoded protein: CASSPNTEAFF.

This chain links TRBV12-3 or TRBV12-4 with TRBJ1-3; D remains unclear. CDR3 length: 16 amino acids. V lost 5 bases and J 1 base, leaving 15 bases between the germline ends. The CDR3 here is CASSTLGEGSGNTIYF. The CDR3, as DNA: TGTGCCAGCAGTACCCTGGGTGAAGGATCTGGAAACACCATATATTTT.

The chain uses TRBV4-1 and TRBJ1-5, with D uncertain. The CDR3 has 13 residues. Germline CDR1 reads MGHRA; CDR2 reads YSYEKL. Deletions cut 4 bases from V and 8 bases from J, with 12 bases between. Here the CDR3 DNA reads TGCGCCAGCAGCCCCGCGGGGAGGGAGCCCCAGCATTTT. Its protein is CASSPAGREPQHF.

Note on this clonotype: Mismatch with germline at one junction end may stem from a read error. The genes are TRBV7-8 and TRBJ2-5; 9 bases line up with TRBD2. The germline V gene has CDR1 SGHVS and CDR2 FQNEAQ. There are 15 residues in the CDR3. This chain's CDR3 is CASSPHGLAGPKKKF. The CDR3 DNA reads TGTGCCAGCAGCCCCCATGGGCTAGCGGGGCCGAAGAAAAAATTC.

The J gene is TRBJ2-7, the V gene TRBV11-1, with a possible D match to TRBD1 (6 bases). The CDR3 totals 13 residues. The V end was cut by 4 bases, the J end by 2 bases, with 9 bases between. Germline V gene data show CDR1 as SGHAT and CDR2 as FQDESV (reference sequence). The DNA of the CDR3 is TGTGCCAGCAGCTATACAGGGACCTACGAGCAGTACTTC. As protein: CASSYTGTYEQYF.

This clonotype was counted between two and nine times. The chain combines TRBV7-2 with TRBJ2-3, with D unclear. From germline, CDR1 is SGHTA and CDR2 FQGNSA. V lost 2 bases, J lost 9 bases, and 6 bases lay in between. The CDR3 loop spans 11 amino acids. The CDR3 reads CASSLIGTQYF. The CDR3 DNA reads TGTGCCAGCAGCTTAATAGGCACGCAGTATTTT.

This clonotype was observed many times. The V call is TRBV7-9, the J call TRBJ1-4; TRBD1 might be the D (5 bases). Germline V gives CDR1 SEHNR, CDR2 FQNEAQ (reference sequence). V was clipped by 5 bases and J by 7 bases, with 14 bases between them. CDR3 length equals 14 residues. This chain's CDR3 is CASSETGGGEKLFF. CDR3 sequence (DNA): TGTGCCAGCAGCGAGACCGGCGGGGGTGAAAAACTGTTTTTT.

This clonotype was detected many times. J is TRBJ1-1 and V is TRBV4-2; D remains unclear. V was clipped by 0 bases and J by 0 bases, with 2 bases between them. CDR3 length equals 13 residues. Germline CDR1 and CDR2: LGHNA and YNFKEQ. CDR3 protein: CASSQEVNTEAFF. In DNA form, the CDR3 reads TGTGCCAGCAGCCAAGAAGTGAACACTGAAGCTTTCTTT.

This clonotype was observed a few times. The chain has TRBV6-5 and TRBJ1-5; D is ambiguous. CDR1 is MNHEY and CDR2 is SVGAGI in the germline V gene. V lost 6 bases, J lost 0 bases, and 6 bases lay in between. The CDR3 totals 13 residues. Here the CDR3 reads CASSDGSNQPQHF. The CDR3, as DNA: TGTGCCAGCAGCGACGGTAGCAATCAGCCCCAGCATTTT.

The genes are TRBV19 and TRBJ1-3; possible D gene TRBD1, 5 bases. Trimming cost V 7 bases and J 0 bases, with 10 bases left between them. The CDR3 extends over 14 amino acids. Germline loops: CDR1 LNHDA, CDR2 SQIVND (reference sequence). In nucleotides, the CDR3 is TGTGCCAGTACGGGACTCATCTCTGGAAACACCATATATTTT. As protein: CASTGLISGNTIYF. Full variable domain (outside the CDR3, taken from reference TRBV19 and TRBJ1-3): DGGITQSPKYLFRKEGQNVTLSCEQNLNHDAMYWYRQDPGQGLRLIYYSQIVNDFQKGDIAEGYSVSREKKESFPLTVTSAQKNPTAFYLCASTGLISGNTIYFGEGSWLTVV.

The chain links TRBV12-3 or TRBV12-4 to TRBJ2-3, with D perhaps TRBD1 (6 bases). This CDR3 is built from 15 residues. V was clipped by 6 bases and J by 2 bases, with 15 bases between them. In DNA form, the CDR3 reads TGTGCCAGCAGCTCAACAGGGTCTGTCACAGATACGCAGTATTTT. Translation gives CASSSTGSVTDTQYF.

This clonotype was counted a few times. The rearrangement links TRBV7-9 to TRBJ2-7; 10 bases line up with TRBD2. With 9 bases clipped from V and 3 bases from J, the junction kept 11 bases outside the gene matches. Germline V gene lookup returns CDR1 SEHNR and CDR2 FQNEAQ (reference sequence). The CDR3 has 15 residues. CDR3 sequence: CASVHLAGEIYEQYF. The CDR3 DNA is TGTGCCAGTGTTCATCTAGCGGGGGAAATCTACGAGCAGTACTTC.

This chain links TRBV27 with TRBJ2-2; unclear D gene. The V gene's germline CDR1 is MNHEY and CDR2 SMNVEV (reference sequence). The CDR3 has 13 residues. The germline V and J ends were trimmed by 3 bases and 3 bases, with 5 bases remaining between them. The CDR3 loop is CASSFTYTGELFF. The CDR3 bases are TGTGCCAGCAGTTTTACATACACCGGGGAGCTGTTTTTT.

CDR3 in DNA: TGTGCCACCAGCAGAGATCCTGTAGACGCCGCTAACTATGGCTACACCTTC. Translation gives CATSRDPVDAANYGYTF. The chain employs TRBV15 and TRBJ1-2; D not resolved. V gave up 0 bases and J gave up 0 bases, with 14 bases separating them. The CDR3 covers 17 residues. Germline V gene sequence: CDR1 LNHNV, CDR2 YYDKDF (reference sequence).

This chain links TRBV4-2 with TRBJ2-1; 7 positions match TRBD2. CDR1 is LGHNA and CDR2 is YNFKEQ in the germline V gene. After removal of 3 bases from V and 4 bases from J, the junction contained 15 bases not matched to a gene. The CDR3 totals 18 residues. The DNA of the CDR3 is TGTGCCAGCAGCCAGAGAGATGGGGGGGACCCCAATTACAATGAGCAGTTCTTC. As protein: CASSQRDGGDPNYNEQFF.